These 22 T cell receptor beta chains share one sample of origin, sequenced in a study of preoperative IRX-2 immunotherapy in early breast cancer. Documented treatment: preoperative locoregional IRX-2 cytokine immunotherapy. Clones were sequenced by immunoSEQ multiplex PCR, and TCRdb holds only the in-frame ones, with some missing. The sample yields some 11,000 clones, approximately 79% seen once. The sequences come from lymph node tissue, collected before IRX-2 immunotherapy. Receptors originate from a human donor with breast cancer.

Comment on this clone: Germline is not matched at one junction end, which may reflect a read error. The chain carries TRBV7-7 and TRBJ1-3; D is perhaps TRBD1 (5 bases). This CDR3 comprises 14 residues. Germline V lookup: CDR1 SSHAT, CDR2 FNYEAQ (reference sequence). The CDR3 sequence: CASSPSGSGNTIYF. In DNA form, the CDR3 reads TGTGCTAGCAGCCCTTCAGGGTCTGGAAACACCATATATTTT.

V is TRBV28 and J is TRBJ1-5; D might be TRBD1 (6 bases). Trimming took off 10 bases at V and 1 base at J, with 17 bases between the two ends. The length of the CDR3 is 15 residues. Germline V gives CDR1 MDHEN, CDR2 SYDVKM. The CDR3 DNA sequence: TGTGCCACCCATAAACAGGGAAGAAGCAATCAGCCCCAGCATTTT. Translating it yields CATHKQGRSNQPQHF. Combining the CDR3 with reference TRBV28 and TRBJ1-5 gives the whole variable domain DVKVTQSSRYLVKRTGEKVFLECVQDMDHENMFWYRQDPGLGLRLIYFSYDVKMKEKGDIPEGYSVSREKKERFSLILESASTNQTSMYLCATHKQGRSNQPQHFGDGTRLSIL.

The chain carries TRBV10-1 and TRBJ2-7; 12 bases fit TRBD2. The CDR3 is 14 residues long. The germline CDR1 and CDR2 sequences are WNHNN and SYGVQD (reference sequence). Losses at the gene ends were 4 bases for V and 6 bases for J; bases not matched to a gene: 4. The CDR3 sequence is CASSASGRAPEQYF. The CDR3 nucleotides are TGCGCCAGCAGTGCTAGCGGGAGGGCGCCCGAGCAGTACTTC.

The gene calls are TRBV5-1 and TRBJ1-4; no reliable D call. Germline V gene sequence: CDR1 SGHRS, CDR2 YFSETQ. The V end lost 1 base, the J end lost 4 bases, and 11 bases lay between the germline ends. This CDR3 has 15 residues. The CDR3 DNA follows: TGCGCCAGCAGCTTGTTCGGCCAGAATAATGAAAAACTGTTTTTT. Residues: CASSLFGQNNEKLFF. The full variable domain, completed using reference TRBV5-1 and TRBJ1-4, is KAGVTQTPRYLIKTRGQQVTLSCSPISGHRSVSWYQQTPGQGLQFLFEYFSETQRNKGNFPGRFSGRQFSNSRSEMNVSTLELGDSALYLCASSLFGQNNEKLFFGSGTQLSVL.

V gene TRBV19 combines with J gene TRBJ2-7; no clear D. CDR1 LNHDA and CDR2 SQIVND come from the germline V gene (reference sequence). Trimming pared 6 bases from V and 3 bases from J, leaving 12 bases between. This CDR3 spans 13 amino acids. The CDR3 spells CASSPVNNYEQYF. For the CDR3, the DNA is TGTGCCAGTAGCCCCGTGAATAACTACGAGCAGTACTTC. Full variable domain (outside the CDR3, taken from reference TRBV19 and TRBJ2-7): DGGITQSPKYLFRKEGQNVTLSCEQNLNHDAMYWYRQDPGQGLRLIYYSQIVNDFQKGDIAEGYSVSREKKESFPLTVTSAQKNPTAFYLCASSPVNNYEQYFGPGTRLTVT.

V gene TRBV7-1 combines with J gene TRBJ1-2; tentative D call: TRBD1 (5 bases). TRBV7-1 is classed as an ORF, of uncertain function. The CDR3 consists of 14 residues. Trimming left V 6 bases short and J 4 bases short, with 15 bases between. Here the CDR3 reads CASSRDVIVYGYTF. CDR3 DNA: TGTGCCAGCAGTCGGGACGTAATTGTCTATGGCTACACCTTC.

V usage is TRBV6-8 and J usage is TRBJ2-5; 11 bases map to TRBD2. V lost 6 bases, J lost 2 bases, and 2 bases stayed unmatched. CDR3 length: 14 residues. Germline V gene lookup returns CDR1 MNHGY and CDR2 SAAAGT. CDR3 residues: CASRGLAAQETQYF. CDR3 in DNA: TGTGCCAGCAGGGGACTAGCGGCGCAAGAGACCCAGTACTTC.

CDR3 sequence: CASTADRGRTEAFF. CDR3 nucleotides: TGTGCCAGCACTGCCGACAGGGGGCGTACTGAAGCTTTCTTT. The gene calls are TRBV6-8 and TRBJ1-1; TRBD1 matches 10 bases. The V and J ends lost 7 bases and 5 bases, in that order; junction bases with no gene match: 7. Per germline, CDR1 MNHGY and CDR2 SAAAGT. The CDR3 is made up of 14 amino acids.

The chain has TRBV18 and TRBJ1-2; maybe TRBD1 (6 bases). Germline assignment: CDR1 KGHSH and CDR2 LQKENI. Trimming pared 5 bases from V and 2 bases from J, leaving 21 bases between. CDR3 size: 17 residues. CDR3 sequence (DNA): TGTGCCAGCTCATTTCGGGACACTGGTTCGCTAAACTATGGCTACACCTTC. Translation gives CASSFRDTGSLNYGYTF. Supplemented by reference TRBV18 and TRBJ1-2, the full variable domain reads NAGVMQNPRHLVRRRGQEARLRCSPMKGHSHVYWYRQLPEEGLKFMVYLQKENIIDESGMPKERFSAEFPKEGPSILRIQQVVRGDSAAYFCASSFRDTGSLNYGYTFGSGTRLTVV.

This clone was seen a few times. The chain employs TRBV19 and TRBJ2-2; D is undetermined. The CDR3 length is 11 residues. Looked up from germline, CDR1 is LNHDA and CDR2 is SQIVND (reference sequence). The CDR3 sequence: CVSSWTGELFF. The CDR3 nucleotides read TGTGTTTCGAGTTGGACCGGGGAGCTGTTTTTT.

This chain uses TRBV6-8 with TRBJ2-5; D is perhaps TRBD1 (5 bases). V was trimmed by 2 bases and J by 9 bases, leaving 25 bases between them. The germline V gene has CDR1 MNHGY and CDR2 SAAAGT. CDR3 length equals 17 residues. The CDR3 region has the DNA TGTGCCAGCAGTTACCACCAGGGTAACCCTACCCTCAGGTCCCAGTACTTC. It translates to CASSYHQGNPTLRSQYF.

This chain joins TRBV4-1 and TRBJ2-7; D is tentatively TRBD1 or TRBD2 (6 bases each). The CDR3 spans 15 residues. V was pared by 2 bases and J by 5 bases, with 16 bases between. The V gene's germline CDR1 is MGHRA and CDR2 YSYEKL. CDR3 sequence (DNA): TGCGCCAGCAGCCAACTTACCGGGGGCAGGGACGAGCAGTACTTC. Translation gives CASSQLTGGRDEQYF.

The chain has TRBV5-1 and TRBJ2-5; the D gene is possibly TRBD2 (5 bases). CDR3 length equals 17 residues. Germline CDR1 reads SGHRS; CDR2 reads YFSETQ. V lost 1 base and J lost 2, with 18 bases in between. CDR3 nucleotide sequence: TGCGCCAGCAGCTTGTCTGGCCCGGGAAGCATACAAGAGACCCAGTACTTC. The encoded protein is CASSLSGPGSIQETQYF. The entire variable domain, with the rest obtained from reference TRBV5-1 and TRBJ2-5, is as follows: KAGVTQTPRYLIKTRGQQVTLSCSPISGHRSVSWYQQTPGQGLQFLFEYFSETQRNKGNFPGRFSGRQFSNSRSEMNVSTLELGDSALYLCASSLSGPGSIQETQYFGPGTRLLVL.

This chain uses TRBV7-7 with TRBJ2-7; D is possibly TRBD1 or TRBD2 (5 bases each). V was clipped by 5 bases and J by 2 bases, with 19 bases between them. CDR3 size: 16 residues. CDR1 and CDR2 (germline): SSHAT, FNYEAQ (reference sequence). The CDR3 DNA follows: TGTGCCAGCAGCCCTCAAATCGCCGGGACCCCCTACGAGCAGTACTTC. Residues: CASSPQIAGTPYEQYF. The full variable domain, with the rest looked up from reference TRBV7-7 and TRBJ2-7, is GAGVSQSPRYKVTKRGQDVTLRCDPISSHATLYWYQQALGQGPEFLTYFNYEAQPDKSGLPSDRFSAERPEGSISTLTIQRTEQRDSAMYRCASSPQIAGTPYEQYFGPGTRLTVT.

This clone was recorded only once. The chain joins TRBV10-2 to TRBJ2-1; maybe TRBD1 (7 bases). CDR3 size: 15 residues. Trimming took 0 bases from V and 6 from J, leaving 12 bases between them. Germline loops: CDR1 WSHSY, CDR2 SAAADI. This chain's CDR3 is CASSESEGAGNEQFF. Written as DNA, the CDR3 is TGCGCCAGCAGTGAGTCGGAGGGGGCTGGCAATGAGCAGTTCTTC.

The sample holds a few counts of this clone. The rearrangement links TRBV11-3 to TRBJ2-5; 10 bases are a match to TRBD2. J was trimmed by 2 bases and V by 5 bases; bases with no gene match: 8. CDR1 SGHNT and CDR2 YENEEA come from the germline V gene. The CDR3 extends over 16 amino acids. The CDR3 DNA reads as TGTGCCAGCAGCCCGGGGTGGACTAGCGGACAAGAGACCCAGTACTTC. Translated, it gives CASSPGWTSGQETQYF.

The rearrangement links TRBV19 to TRBJ1-1; a possible D gene is TRBD1 (6 bases). The CDR3 runs to 13 residues. Trimming shortened V by 3 bases and J by 8 bases, and 13 bases separated the two germline ends. Germline V CDR1 and CDR2: LNHDA, SQIVND (reference sequence). As DNA, the CDR3 is TGTGCCAGTAGTATCCAGGGGCGGGGAGAAGCTTTCTTT. Its translation is CASSIQGRGEAFF. Combining the CDR3 with reference TRBV19 and TRBJ1-1 gives the whole variable domain DGGITQSPKYLFRKEGQNVTLSCEQNLNHDAMYWYRQDPGQGLRLIYYSQIVNDFQKGDIAEGYSVSREKKESFPLTVTSAQKNPTAFYLCASSIQGRGEAFFGQGTRLTVV.

This clone was detected only once. The V call is TRBV10-3, the J call TRBJ2-2, with TRBD1 matching over 11 bases. The V gene end was trimmed by 0 bases and the J gene end by 4 bases; junction bases not matched to a gene: 13. Germline V gives CDR1 ENHRY, CDR2 SYGVKD. The CDR3 sequence is 20 residues long. CDR3 residues: CAISESSECQDRGRTGELFF. CDR3 sequence (DNA): TGTGCCATCAGTGAGTCAAGCGAGTGTCAGGACAGGGGGCGCACCGGGGAGCTGTTTTTT.

The chain has TRBV6-8 and TRBJ2-7; 12 bases line up with TRBD2. Germline V gene sequence: CDR1 MNHGY, CDR2 SAAAGT. J gave up 5 bases and V 6 bases, and 5 bases lay outside the gene matches. The CDR3 sequence is 14 residues long. Here the CDR3 reads CASSRLAGANEQYF. The CDR3 coding sequence is TGTGCCAGCAGCAGACTAGCGGGAGCAAACGAGCAGTACTTC.

The chain joins TRBV7-8 to TRBJ1-3; D gene uncertain. The V and J ends lost 3 bases and 4 bases respectively, with 10 bases between them. CDR3 length: 14 residues. Germline V gene data show CDR1 as SGHVS and CDR2 as FQNEAQ. CDR3 DNA: TGTGCCAGCAGCTTGGCAGGTACCGGAAACACCATATATTTT. This translates into CASSLAGTGNTIYF.

The chain couples TRBV15 to TRBJ2-7, with D perhaps TRBD2 (6 bases). Germline values: CDR1 LNHNV, CDR2 YYDKDF (reference sequence). V gave up 1 base and J gave up 7 bases, with 14 bases separating them. The CDR3 is made up of 14 amino acids. The DNA for the CDR3 is TGTGCCACCAGCAGAGTGGCGGAGGGTCGAGAGCAGTACTTC. This gives the protein CATSRVAEGREQYF.

The chain is built from TRBV11-3 and TRBJ2-1; D gene unclear. Germline lookup yields CDR1 SGHNT and CDR2 YENEEA. The CDR3 sequence is 14 residues long. V lost 4 bases to trimming and J lost 8 bases, with 15 bases between them. The CDR3 protein is CASSSTGTSHEQFF. CDR3 nucleotide sequence: TGTGCCAGCAGCTCGACCGGTACCTCCCATGAGCAGTTCTTC.